The 24 T cell receptor beta chains below all came from one sample that was sequenced in a study of blood T cell repertoires in COVID-19. Method: immunoSEQ multiplex PCR; TCRdb's copy keeps in-frame clones and lacks some. The sample contains over 300,000 clones, roughly 89% of which appear only once. Sequences were obtained from peripheral blood. Receptors were obtained from a man in his late teens or twenties with active or convalescent COVID-19.

The chain links TRBV6-5 to TRBJ1-2; 10 bases are a match to TRBD1. The CDR3 is 14 amino acids. V lost 5 bases, J lost 4 bases, and 4 bases stayed unmatched. CDR1 and CDR2 from the germline V gene are MNHEY and SVGAGI. The DNA for the CDR3 is TGTGCCAGCAGTACAGGACAGGGGGGCTATGGCTACACCTTC. It is translated as CASSTGQGGYGYTF.

This rearrangement joins TRBV5-5 to TRBJ2-7; no clear D gene. Trimming removed 0 bases at V and 1 base at J, with 11 bases between. The length of the CDR3 is 15 residues. Germline assignment: CDR1 SGHKS and CDR2 YYEKEE (reference sequence). The CDR3 sequence is CASSLVLSDSYEQYF. CDR3 nucleotides: TGTGCCAGCAGCTTGGTCCTTTCAGATTCCTACGAGCAGTACTTC. The whole variable domain, remainder taken from reference TRBV5-5 and TRBJ2-7, is DAGVTQSPTHLIKTRGQQVTLRCSPISGHKSVSWYQQVLGQGPQFIFQYYEKEERGRGNFPDRFSARQFPNYSSELNVNALLLGDSALYLCASSLVLSDSYEQYFGPGTRLTVT.

In this sample, this clone turned up a few times. The gene calls are TRBV14 and TRBJ2-2; possibly TRBD1 for D (6 bases). The CDR3 is 13 amino acids. From germline, CDR1 is SGHDN and CDR2 FVKESK. V was trimmed by 4 bases and J by 3 bases, leaving 6 bases between them. Written as DNA, the CDR3 is TGTGCCAGCAGCCGGACAGACACCGGGGAGCTGTTTTTT. It yields the protein CASSRTDTGELFF.

The chain uses TRBV24-1 and TRBJ2-1, with 7 nucleotides matching TRBD2. Germline-derived CDR1 and CDR2 are KGHDR and SFDVKD. The CDR3 runs to 14 residues. Trimming at V came to 4 bases and at J to 4 bases, leaving 3 bases not matched to a gene. The DNA for the CDR3 is TGTGCCACCAGTGAAAGCGGGACGTACAATGAGCAGTTCTTC. This translates into CATSESGTYNEQFF.

The chain recombines TRBV27 with TRBJ1-6, with TRBD1 as a possible D gene (6 bases). CDR1 MNHEY and CDR2 SMNVEV come from the germline V gene (reference sequence). The CDR3 is made up of 17 amino acids. Deletions cut 5 bases from V and 2 bases from J, with 16 bases between. The CDR3 sequence is CASSPRQGYTYNSPLHF. The CDR3 bases are TGTGCCAGCAGTCCGCGGCAGGGGTATACCTATAATTCACCCCTCCACTTT.

The chain combines TRBV27 with TRBJ1-2; 7 bases are a match to TRBD1. Germline assignment: CDR1 MNHEY and CDR2 SMNVEV (reference sequence). The CDR3 is 13 residues long. V lost 6 bases to trimming and J lost 6 bases; unmatched junction nucleotides: 7. Here the CDR3 DNA reads TGTGCCAGCAGACAACAGGGGCGGGATGGCTACACCTTC. This gives the protein CASRQQGRDGYTF.

This chain uses TRBV3-1 (or the pseudogene TRBV3-2) with TRBJ1-2; TRBD1 is a possible D gene (6 bases). V was cut by 1 base and J by 4 bases, with 7 bases left in between. Germline-derived CDR1 and CDR2 are LGHDT and YNNKEL (reference sequence). This CDR3 has 13 residues. CDR3: CASSQVQGYGYTF. The CDR3 DNA sequence: TGTGCCAGCAGCCAAGTACAGGGCTATGGCTACACCTTC.

The chain combines TRBV15 with TRBJ2-1; the match to TRBD2 covers 8 bases. Looked up from germline, CDR1 is LNHNV and CDR2 is YYDKDF (reference sequence). CDR3 size: 15 residues. The V and J ends lost 1 base and 10 bases, in that order; junction bases with no gene match: 9. CDR3 in DNA: TGTGCCACCAGCAGAGCGGGCGGGGGGCGCTCGGAGCAGTTCTTC. Its translation is CATSRAGGGRSEQFF.

V usage is TRBV6-5 and J usage is TRBJ2-1, with D tentatively TRBD2 (6 bases). The CDR3 contains 16 residues. CDR1 and CDR2 from the germline V gene are MNHEY and SVGAGI. The V end was cut by 0 bases, the J end by 3 bases, with 12 bases between. The DNA for the CDR3 is TGTGCCAGCAGTTACTCTCCAGGGCGGGGCTACAATGAGCAGTTCTTC. Protein: CASSYSPGRGYNEQFF.

The CDR3 here is CASSSSYNSPLHF. The CDR3, as DNA: TGTGCCAGTAGCAGCTCCTATAATTCACCCCTCCACTTT. The gene calls are TRBV6-6 and TRBJ1-6; D gene uncertain. There are 13 residues in the CDR3. Between the trimmed V and J ends, which lost 9 bases and 0 bases, there was a span of 6 bases. CDR1 is MNHNY and CDR2 is SVGAGI in the germline V gene (reference sequence).

J is TRBJ2-3 and V is TRBV28; a weak D match, TRBD2 (7 bases). The V end was cut by 4 bases, the J end by 1 base, with 12 bases between. The CDR3 sequence is 15 residues long. Germline V gene lookup returns CDR1 MDHEN and CDR2 SYDVKM. CDR3 region: CASSSGGTGTDTQYF. The CDR3 DNA is TGTGCCAGCAGTTCGGGGGGCACTGGCACAGATACGCAGTATTTT.

The chain joins TRBV9 to TRBJ2-5, with 7 nucleotides matching TRBD2. Losses at the gene ends were 4 bases for V and 0 bases for J; bases not matched to a gene: 9. There are 16 residues in the CDR3. Germline assignment: CDR1 SGDLS and CDR2 YYNGEE. The CDR3 loop is CASSLSSTSYQETQYF. CDR3 sequence (DNA): TGTGCCAGCAGCCTTTCTTCGACTAGCTACCAAGAGACCCAGTACTTC.

The V and J genes are TRBV19 and TRBJ2-1; 9 positions match TRBD2. There are 15 residues in the CDR3. V lost 3 bases to trimming and J lost 4 bases; unmatched junction nucleotides: 4. The germline gives CDR1 LNHDA, CDR2 SQIVND (reference sequence). The CDR3 coding sequence is TGTGCCAGTAGTATGACTAGCGGACAATACAATGAGCAGTTCTTC. It specifies CASSMTSGQYNEQFF.

The chain joins TRBV12-3 or TRBV12-4 to TRBJ2-5; 10 nucleotides match TRBD1. This CDR3 spans 13 amino acids. Trimming removed 6 bases from V and 6 bases from J; junction bases left unmatched: 4. As DNA, the CDR3 is TGTGCCAGCAGCCGGGACAGGGGACAGACCCAGTACTTC. As protein: CASSRDRGQTQYF.

The chain is built from TRBV10-3 and TRBJ2-2; D might be TRBD1 (6 bases). V was shortened by 3 bases and J by 0 bases, with 8 bases between the two germline ends. CDR1 ENHRY and CDR2 SYGVKD come from the germline V gene. This CDR3 has 15 amino acids. The CDR3 DNA is TGTGCCATCAGTGATGGGACAACGAACACCGGGGAGCTGTTTTTT. Its protein product is CAISDGTTNTGELFF.

The V call is TRBV4-1, the J call TRBJ1-4; 10 bases are a match to TRBD1. Germline CDR1 and CDR2: MGHRA and YSYEKL. The CDR3 has 16 amino acids. V lost 1 base and J lost 11; bases outside the gene matches: 10. The CDR3 region is CASSQGDRGLWFKLFF. As DNA, the CDR3 is TGCGCCAGCAGCCAAGGAGACAGGGGGCTTTGGTTCAAACTGTTTTTT.

The rearrangement uses TRBV7-3 and TRBJ2-7; TRBD2 agrees at 15 bases. V shed 5 bases and J 4 bases; nucleotides not matched to a gene: 9. The CDR3 runs to 17 residues. Germline V gene data show CDR1 as SGHTA and CDR2 as FQGTGA. The CDR3 loop reads CASSRTSGRAELYEQYF. CDR3 DNA: TGTGCCAGCAGCCGGACTAGCGGGAGGGCGGAATTGTACGAGCAGTACTTC.

The chain has TRBV29-1 and TRBJ2-1; perhaps TRBD1 as D (6 bases). Trimming took off 7 bases at V and 7 bases at J, with 14 bases between the two ends. The V gene's germline CDR1 is SQVTM and CDR2 ANQGSEA. This CDR3 region has 12 residues. The CDR3 spells CSGNRVSNEQFF. The CDR3 coding sequence is TGCAGCGGGAACAGGGTTTCGAATGAGCAGTTCTTC.

The gene calls are TRBV2 and TRBJ1-6, with 12 positions matching TRBD1. From germline, CDR1 is SNHLY and CDR2 FYNNEI. Germline trimming cut 8 bases from V and 10 bases from J; bases unmatched to any gene: 18. The CDR3 runs to 18 residues. CDR3 DNA sequence: TGTGCCAGCTCCCCCGGGACAGGGGGCTTTGGGCGGGGGTCACCCCTCCACTTT. It is translated as CASSPGTGGFGRGSPLHF.

V is TRBV28 and J is TRBJ2-7; TRBD2 aligns across 8 bases. The CDR3 is 14 amino acids. V was pared by 8 bases and J by 2 bases, with 8 bases of the junction left unmatched. CDR1 MDHEN and CDR2 SYDVKM come from the germline V gene. The CDR3 is CASPPRGVTYEQYF. The CDR3 bases are TGTGCCAGCCCCCCGCGGGGGGTAACCTACGAGCAGTACTTC. The full variable domain, rest sourced from reference TRBV28 and TRBJ2-7, is DVKVTQSSRYLVKRTGEKVFLECVQDMDHENMFWYRQDPGLGLRLIYFSYDVKMKEKGDIPEGYSVSREKKERFSLILESASTNQTSMYLCASPPRGVTYEQYFGPGTRLTVT.

CDR3 sequence: CASKVAAESYEQYF. DNA of the CDR3: TGTGCCAGCAAGGTCGCGGCAGAGTCCTACGAGCAGTACTTC. V usage is TRBV6-5 and J usage is TRBJ2-7; D gene ambiguous. V lost 7 bases and J lost 1, with 14 bases in between. This CDR3 has 14 amino acids. Germline lookup yields CDR1 MNHEY and CDR2 SVGAGI.

The sample holds one count of this clone. V usage is TRBV6-4 and J usage is TRBJ2-1; 11 bases map to TRBD2. The CDR3 consists of 16 residues. The junction had 8 bases not matched to a gene; V was cut back by 6 bases and J by 4 bases. Germline V gene data show CDR1 as MRHNA and CDR2 as SNTAGT. CDR3 loop: CASSVGLAGSYNEQFF. The CDR3 DNA sequence: TGTGCCAGCAGCGTCGGACTAGCGGGTTCGTACAATGAGCAGTTCTTC.

For the CDR3, the DNA is TGCGCCAGCAGCCAACAGGGGAACACTGAAGCTTTCTTT. It is translated as CASSQQGNTEAFF. V gene TRBV5-1 combines with J gene TRBJ1-1; a weak D match, TRBD1 (6 bases). There are 13 residues in the CDR3. Trimming stripped 4 bases from V and 1 base from J, with 8 bases between. Germline CDR1 and CDR2: SGHRS and YFSETQ.

The V and J genes are TRBV19 and TRBJ2-2, with 7 bases aligning to TRBD2. CDR3 length equals 14 residues. CDR1 is LNHDA, CDR2 SQIVND, per germline (reference sequence). V lost 8 bases and J lost 4; bases outside the gene matches: 7. Here the CDR3 DNA reads TGTGCCAGTGACCCCTGGGGGGGCACCGGGGAGCTGTTTTTT. Residues: CASDPWGGTGELFF.